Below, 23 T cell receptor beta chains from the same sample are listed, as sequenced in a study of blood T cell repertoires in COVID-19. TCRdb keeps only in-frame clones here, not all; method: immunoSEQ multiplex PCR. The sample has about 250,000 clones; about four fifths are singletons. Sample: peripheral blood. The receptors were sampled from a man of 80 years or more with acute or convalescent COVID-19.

CDR3 DNA: TGTGCCAGCAGTGACCAGGGACTAGCGGGAACCGATGAGCAGTTCTTC. Protein product: CASSDQGLAGTDEQFF. This chain joins TRBV6-4 and TRBJ2-1; 13 bases fit TRBD2. The CDR3 sequence is 16 residues long. CDR1 is MRHNA, CDR2 SNTAGT, per germline. V lost 2 bases, J lost 8 bases, and 6 bases stayed unmatched.

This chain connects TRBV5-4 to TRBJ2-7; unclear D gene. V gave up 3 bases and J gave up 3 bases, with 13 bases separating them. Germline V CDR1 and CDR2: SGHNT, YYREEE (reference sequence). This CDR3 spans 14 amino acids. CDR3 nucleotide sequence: TGTGCCAGCAGCTCCAAGTCAGGCGACTACGAGCAGTACTTC. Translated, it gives CASSSKSGDYEQYF.

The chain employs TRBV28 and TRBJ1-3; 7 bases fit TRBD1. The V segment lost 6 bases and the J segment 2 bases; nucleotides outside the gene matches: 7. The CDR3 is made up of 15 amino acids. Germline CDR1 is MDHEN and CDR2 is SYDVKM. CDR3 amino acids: CASSQATGTGNTIYF. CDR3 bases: TGTGCCAGCAGCCAAGCGACAGGGACTGGAAACACCATATATTTT.

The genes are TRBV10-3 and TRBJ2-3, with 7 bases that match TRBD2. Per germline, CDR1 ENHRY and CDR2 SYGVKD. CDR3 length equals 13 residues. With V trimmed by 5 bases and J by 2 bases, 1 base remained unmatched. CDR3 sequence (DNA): TGTGCCATCAGTAGCGGGGTCACAGATACGCAGTATTTT. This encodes CAISSGVTDTQYF.

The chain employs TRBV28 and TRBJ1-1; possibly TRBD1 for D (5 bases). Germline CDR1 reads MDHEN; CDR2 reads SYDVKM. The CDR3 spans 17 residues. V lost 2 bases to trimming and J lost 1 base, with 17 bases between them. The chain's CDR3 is CASSLGGFGFSNTEAFF. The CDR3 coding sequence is TGTGCCAGCAGTTTAGGGGGGTTCGGGTTTTCGAACACTGAAGCTTTCTTT.

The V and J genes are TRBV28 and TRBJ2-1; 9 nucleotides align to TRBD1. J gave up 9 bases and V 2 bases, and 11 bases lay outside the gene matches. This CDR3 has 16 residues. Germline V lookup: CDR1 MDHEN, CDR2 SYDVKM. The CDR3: CASSLSPGQGKSEQFF. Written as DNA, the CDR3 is TGTGCCAGCAGTTTAAGCCCGGGACAGGGTAAAAGTGAGCAGTTCTTC.

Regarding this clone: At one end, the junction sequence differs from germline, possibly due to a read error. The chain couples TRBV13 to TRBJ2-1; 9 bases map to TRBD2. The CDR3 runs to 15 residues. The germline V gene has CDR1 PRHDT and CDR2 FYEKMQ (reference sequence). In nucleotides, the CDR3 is TGTGCCAGCAGCAAAAGCGGGAGGCCCTATAATGAGCAGTTCTTC. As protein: CASSKSGRPYNEQFF.

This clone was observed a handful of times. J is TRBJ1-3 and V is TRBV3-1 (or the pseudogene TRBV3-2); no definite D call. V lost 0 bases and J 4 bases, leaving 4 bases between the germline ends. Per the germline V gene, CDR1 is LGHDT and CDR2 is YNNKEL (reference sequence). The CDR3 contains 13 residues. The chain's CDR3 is CASSQDSGNTIYF. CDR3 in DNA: TGTGCCAGCAGCCAAGATTCGGGAAACACCATATATTTT.

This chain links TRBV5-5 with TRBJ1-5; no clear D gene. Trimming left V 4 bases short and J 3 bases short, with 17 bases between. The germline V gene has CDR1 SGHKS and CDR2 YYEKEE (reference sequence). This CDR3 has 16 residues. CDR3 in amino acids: CASSPSGGGVNQPQHF. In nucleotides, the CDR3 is TGTGCCAGCAGCCCTAGTGGAGGCGGCGTCAATCAGCCCCAGCATTTT.

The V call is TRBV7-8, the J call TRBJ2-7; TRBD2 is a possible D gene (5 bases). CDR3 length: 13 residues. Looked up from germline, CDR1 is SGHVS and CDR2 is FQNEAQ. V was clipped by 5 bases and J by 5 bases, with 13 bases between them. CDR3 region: CASSLGSGNEQYF. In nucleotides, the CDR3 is TGTGCCAGCAGCCTAGGGTCCGGGAACGAGCAGTACTTC. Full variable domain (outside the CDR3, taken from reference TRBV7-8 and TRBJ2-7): GAGVSQSPRYKVAKRGQDVALRCDPISGHVSLFWYQQALGQGPEFLTYFQNEAQLDKSGLPSDRFFAERPEGSVSTLKIQRTQQEDSAVYLCASSLGSGNEQYFGPGTRLTVT.

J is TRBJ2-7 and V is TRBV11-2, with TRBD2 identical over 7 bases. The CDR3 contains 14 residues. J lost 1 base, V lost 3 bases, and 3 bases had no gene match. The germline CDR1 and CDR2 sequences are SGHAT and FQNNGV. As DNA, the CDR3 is TGTGCCAGCAGCTTGAGCGGGATATCCTACGAGCAGTACTTC. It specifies CASSLSGISYEQYF.

The CDR3 spells CASSPLDSNYGYTF. CDR3 nucleotides: TGTGCCAGCTCACCACTAGATTCTAACTATGGCTACACCTTC. This sequence joins TRBV18 and TRBJ1-2; D gene unclear. Germline CDR1 reads KGHSH; CDR2 reads LQKENI. This CDR3 has 14 amino acids. Trimming left V 1 base short and J 0 bases short, with 6 bases between.

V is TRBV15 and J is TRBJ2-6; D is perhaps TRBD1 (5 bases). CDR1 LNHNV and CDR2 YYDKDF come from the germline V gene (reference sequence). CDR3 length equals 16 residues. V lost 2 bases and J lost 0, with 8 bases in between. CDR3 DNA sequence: TGTGCCACCAGCAGACGCAGGGCCTCTGGGGCCAACGTCCTGACTTTC. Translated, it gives CATSRRRASGANVLTF.

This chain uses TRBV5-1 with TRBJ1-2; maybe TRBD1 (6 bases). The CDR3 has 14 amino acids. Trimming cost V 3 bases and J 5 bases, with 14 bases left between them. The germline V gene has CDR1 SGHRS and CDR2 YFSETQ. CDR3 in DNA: TGCGCCAGCAGCTCCGGGACAAAATCGTATGGCTACACCTTC. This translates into CASSSGTKSYGYTF.

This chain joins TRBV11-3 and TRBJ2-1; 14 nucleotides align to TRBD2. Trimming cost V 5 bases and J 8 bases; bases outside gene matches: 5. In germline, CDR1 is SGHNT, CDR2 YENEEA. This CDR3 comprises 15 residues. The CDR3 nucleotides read TGTGCCAGCAGCCCCGGACTAGCGGGAGGCCATGAGCAGTTCTTC. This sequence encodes CASSPGLAGGHEQFF.

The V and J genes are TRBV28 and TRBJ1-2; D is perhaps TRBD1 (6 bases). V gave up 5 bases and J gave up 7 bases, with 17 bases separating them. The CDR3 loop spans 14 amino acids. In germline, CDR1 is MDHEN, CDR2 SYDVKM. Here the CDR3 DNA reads TGTGCCAGCAGTCGGGGGGGCGCTGGAAGTGGCTACACCTTC. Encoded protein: CASSRGGAGSGYTF.

In DNA, the CDR3 is TGTGCCAGCAGCTTACGGCGGGGGGGCACAGATACGCAGTATTTT. Translating gives CASSLRRGGTDTQYF. The chain joins TRBV7-2 to TRBJ2-3, with 8 bases fitting TRBD2. The germline V gene encodes CDR1 SGHTA and CDR2 FQGNSA. J gave up 1 base and V 2 bases, and 2 bases lay outside the gene matches. The CDR3 totals 15 residues.

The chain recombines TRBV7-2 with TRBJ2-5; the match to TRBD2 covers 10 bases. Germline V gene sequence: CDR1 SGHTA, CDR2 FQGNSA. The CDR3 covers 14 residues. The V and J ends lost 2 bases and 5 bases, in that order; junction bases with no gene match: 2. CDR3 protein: CASSLTSGVETQYF. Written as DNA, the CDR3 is TGTGCCAGCAGCTTAACTAGCGGGGTGGAGACCCAGTACTTC. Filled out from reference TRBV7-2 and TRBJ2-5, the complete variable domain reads GAGVSQSPSNKVTEKGKDVELRCDPISGHTALYWYRQSLGQGLEFLIYFQGNSAPDKSGLPSDRFSAERTGGSVSTLTIQRTQQEDSAVYLCASSLTSGVETQYFGPGTRLLVL.

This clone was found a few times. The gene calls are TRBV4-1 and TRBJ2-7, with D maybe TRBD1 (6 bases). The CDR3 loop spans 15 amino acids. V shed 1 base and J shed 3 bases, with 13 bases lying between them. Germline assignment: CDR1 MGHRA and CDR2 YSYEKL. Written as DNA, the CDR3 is TGCGCCAGCAGCCAAGGGTGGGGACAATACTACGAGCAGTACTTC. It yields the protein CASSQGWGQYYEQYF.

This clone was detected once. The CDR3 loop reads CASSIQGGGSGELFF. CDR3 coding DNA: TGCGCCAGCAGCATACAGGGAGGGGGAAGCGGGGAGCTGTTTTTT. The rearrangement joins TRBV5-1 to TRBJ2-2; maybe TRBD2 (7 bases). From germline, CDR1 is SGHRS and CDR2 YFSETQ. This CDR3 has 15 amino acids. Trimming left V 4 bases short and J 7 bases short, with 17 bases between.

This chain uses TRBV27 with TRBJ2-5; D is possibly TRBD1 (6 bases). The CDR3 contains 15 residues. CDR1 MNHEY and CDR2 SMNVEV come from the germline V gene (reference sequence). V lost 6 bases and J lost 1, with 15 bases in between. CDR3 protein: CASRSFGQPQETQYF. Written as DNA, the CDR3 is TGTGCCAGCAGATCTTTCGGACAGCCCCAAGAGACCCAGTACTTC.

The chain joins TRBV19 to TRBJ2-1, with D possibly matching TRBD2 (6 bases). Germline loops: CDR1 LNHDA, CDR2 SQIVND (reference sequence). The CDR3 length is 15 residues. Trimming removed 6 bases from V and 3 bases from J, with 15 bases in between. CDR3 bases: TGTGCCAGTAGCCGCCGGGCTAGCGTCTACAATGAGCAGTTCTTC. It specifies CASSRRASVYNEQFF.

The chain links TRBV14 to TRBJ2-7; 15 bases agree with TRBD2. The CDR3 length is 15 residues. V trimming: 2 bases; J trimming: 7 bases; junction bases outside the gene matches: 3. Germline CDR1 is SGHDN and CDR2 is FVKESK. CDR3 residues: CASSQPGLAGGEQYF. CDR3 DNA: TGTGCCAGCAGCCAACCGGGACTAGCGGGAGGAGAGCAGTACTTC.